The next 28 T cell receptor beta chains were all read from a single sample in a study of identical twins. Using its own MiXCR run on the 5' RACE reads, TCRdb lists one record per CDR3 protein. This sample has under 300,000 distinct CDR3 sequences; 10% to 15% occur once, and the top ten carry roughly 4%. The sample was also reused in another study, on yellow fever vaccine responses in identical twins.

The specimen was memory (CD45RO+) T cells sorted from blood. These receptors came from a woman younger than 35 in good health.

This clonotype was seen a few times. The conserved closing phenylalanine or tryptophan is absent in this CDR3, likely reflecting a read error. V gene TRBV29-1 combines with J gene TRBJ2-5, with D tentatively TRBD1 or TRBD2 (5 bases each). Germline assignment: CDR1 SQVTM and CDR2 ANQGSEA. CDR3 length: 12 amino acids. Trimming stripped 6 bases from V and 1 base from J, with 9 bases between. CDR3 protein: CSVRDGQETQYL. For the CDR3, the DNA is TGCAGCGTCAGGGACGGCCAAGAGACCCAGTACCTC.

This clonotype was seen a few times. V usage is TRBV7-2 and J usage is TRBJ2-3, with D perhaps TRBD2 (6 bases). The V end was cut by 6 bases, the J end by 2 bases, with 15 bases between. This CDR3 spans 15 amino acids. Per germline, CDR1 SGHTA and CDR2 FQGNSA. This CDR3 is CASRLTGSDTDTQYF. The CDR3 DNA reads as TGTGCCAGCAGGTTGACCGGGAGTGACACAGATACGCAGTATTTT. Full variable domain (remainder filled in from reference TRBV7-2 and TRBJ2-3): GAGVSQSPSNKVTEKGKDVELRCDPISGHTALYWYRQSLGQGLEFLIYFQGNSAPDKSGLPSDRFSAERTGGSVSTLTIQRTQQEDSAVYLCASRLTGSDTDTQYFGPGTRLTVL.

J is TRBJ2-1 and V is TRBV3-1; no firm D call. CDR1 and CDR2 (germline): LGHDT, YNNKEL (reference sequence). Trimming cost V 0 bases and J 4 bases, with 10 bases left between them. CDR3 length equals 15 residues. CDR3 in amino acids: CASSQEVTSYNEQFF. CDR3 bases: TGTGCCAGCAGCCAAGAGGTGACCTCATACAATGAGCAGTTCTTC.

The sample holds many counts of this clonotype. Here the CDR3 reads CSVRQGASYEQYF. The CDR3 DNA reads as TGCAGCGTTCGTCAGGGGGCCTCCTACGAGCAGTACTTC. The chain has TRBV29-1 and TRBJ2-7, with 8 bases fitting TRBD1. V lost 5 bases to trimming and J lost 0 bases; unmatched junction nucleotides: 3. CDR1 is SQVTM and CDR2 is ANQGSEA in the germline V gene. The CDR3 is made up of 13 amino acids.

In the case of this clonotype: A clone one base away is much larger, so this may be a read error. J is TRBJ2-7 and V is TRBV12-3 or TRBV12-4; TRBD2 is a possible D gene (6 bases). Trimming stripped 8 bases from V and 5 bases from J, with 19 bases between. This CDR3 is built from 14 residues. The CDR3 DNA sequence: TGTGCCAGCGGCCGAGTGGGGGGTAACAACGAGCAGTACTTC. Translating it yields CASGRVGGNNEQYF.

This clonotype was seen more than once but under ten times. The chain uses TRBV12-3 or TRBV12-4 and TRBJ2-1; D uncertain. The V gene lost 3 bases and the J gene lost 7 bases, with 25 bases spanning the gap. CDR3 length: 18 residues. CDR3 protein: CASSLLPPTVAMRNEQFF. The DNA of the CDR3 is TGTGCCAGCAGTTTGCTCCCTCCTACCGTCGCCATGAGAAATGAGCAGTTCTTC.

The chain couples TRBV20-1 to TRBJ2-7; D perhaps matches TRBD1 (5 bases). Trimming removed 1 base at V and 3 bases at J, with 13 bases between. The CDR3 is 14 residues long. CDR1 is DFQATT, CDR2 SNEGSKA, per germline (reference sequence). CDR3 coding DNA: TGCAGTGCTAGAGCAGGCAGGGCAGACTACGAGCAGTACTTC. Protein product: CSARAGRADYEQYF.

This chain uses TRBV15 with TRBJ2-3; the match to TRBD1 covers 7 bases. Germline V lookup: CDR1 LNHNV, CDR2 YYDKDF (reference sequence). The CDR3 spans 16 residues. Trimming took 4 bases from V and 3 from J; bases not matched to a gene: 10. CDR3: CATSTGDRAKTDTQYF. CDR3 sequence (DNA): TGTGCCACCAGCACAGGAGACAGGGCGAAGACAGATACGCAGTATTTT. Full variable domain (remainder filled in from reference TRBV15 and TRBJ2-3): DAMVIQNPRYQVTQFGKPVTLSCSQTLNHNVMYWYQQKSSQAPKLLFHYYDKDFNNEADTPDNFQSRRPNTSFCFLDIRSPGLGDTAMYLCATSTGDRAKTDTQYFGPGTRLTVL.

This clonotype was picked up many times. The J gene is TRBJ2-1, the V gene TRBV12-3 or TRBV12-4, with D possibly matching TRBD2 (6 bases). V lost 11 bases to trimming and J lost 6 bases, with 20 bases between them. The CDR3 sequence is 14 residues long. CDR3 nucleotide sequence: TGTGCCTGCCGGGGACTCCAGACTTTCAATGAGCAGTTCTTC. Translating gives CACRGLQTFNEQFF.

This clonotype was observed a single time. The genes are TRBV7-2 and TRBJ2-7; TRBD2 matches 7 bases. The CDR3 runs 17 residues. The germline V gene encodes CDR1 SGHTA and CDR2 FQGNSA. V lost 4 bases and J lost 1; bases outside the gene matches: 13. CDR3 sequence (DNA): TGTGCCAGCAGCTCGTACGGGGGGTCAGGAGGTTCCTACGAGCAGTACTTC. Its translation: CASSSYGGSGGSYEQYF.

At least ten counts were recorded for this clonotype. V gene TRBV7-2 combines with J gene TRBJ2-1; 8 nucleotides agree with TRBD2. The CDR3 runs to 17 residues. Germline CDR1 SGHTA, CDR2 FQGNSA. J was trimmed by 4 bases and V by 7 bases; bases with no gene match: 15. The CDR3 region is CASKRASGGIHYNEQFF. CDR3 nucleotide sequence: TGTGCCAGCAAGAGGGCGAGCGGGGGCATCCATTACAATGAGCAGTTCTTC.

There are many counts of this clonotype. CDR3 DNA: TGCAGCGTTGGAGGCGCCGGGGGCGGTCAGCCCCAGCATTTT. Residues: CSVGGAGGGQPQHF. V is TRBV29-1 and J is TRBJ1-5; possible D gene TRBD1, 6 bases. V dropped 4 bases and J dropped 6 bases, with 16 bases sitting between them. CDR1 is SQVTM and CDR2 is ANQGSEA in the germline V gene. The CDR3 consists of 14 residues.

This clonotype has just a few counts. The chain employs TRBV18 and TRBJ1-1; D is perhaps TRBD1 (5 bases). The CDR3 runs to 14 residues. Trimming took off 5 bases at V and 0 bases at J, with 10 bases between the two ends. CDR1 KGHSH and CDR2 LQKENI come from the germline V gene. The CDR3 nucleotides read TGTGCCAGCTCATCAGCCAGGGTGAACACTGAAGCTTTCTTT. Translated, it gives CASSSARVNTEAFF.

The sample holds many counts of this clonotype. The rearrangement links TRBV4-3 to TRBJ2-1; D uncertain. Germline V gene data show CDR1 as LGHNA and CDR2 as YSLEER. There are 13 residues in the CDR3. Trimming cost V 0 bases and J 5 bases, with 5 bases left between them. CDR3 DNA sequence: TGCGCCAGCAGCCAAGAGGGTCACAATGAGCAGTTCTTC. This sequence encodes CASSQEGHNEQFF.

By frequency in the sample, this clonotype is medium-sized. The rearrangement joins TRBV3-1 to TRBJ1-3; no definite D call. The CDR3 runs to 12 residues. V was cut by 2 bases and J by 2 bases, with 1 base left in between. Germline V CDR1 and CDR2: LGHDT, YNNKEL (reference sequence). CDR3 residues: CASSQTGNTIYF. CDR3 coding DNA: TGTGCCAGCAGCCAAACTGGAAACACCATATATTTT. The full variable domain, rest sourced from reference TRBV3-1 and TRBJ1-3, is DTAVSQTPKYLVTQMGNDKSIKCEQNLGHDTMYWYKQDSKKFLKIMFSYNNKELIINETVPNRFSPKSPDKAHLNLHINSLELGDSAVYFCASSQTGNTIYFGEGSWLTVV.

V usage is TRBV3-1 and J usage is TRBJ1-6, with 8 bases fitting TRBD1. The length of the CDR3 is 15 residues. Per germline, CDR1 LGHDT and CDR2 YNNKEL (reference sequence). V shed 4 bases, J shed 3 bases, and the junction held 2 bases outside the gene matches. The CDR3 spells CASSRQGFYNSPLHF. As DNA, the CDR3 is TGTGCCAGCAGCCGACAGGGGTTCTATAATTCACCCCTCCACTTT.

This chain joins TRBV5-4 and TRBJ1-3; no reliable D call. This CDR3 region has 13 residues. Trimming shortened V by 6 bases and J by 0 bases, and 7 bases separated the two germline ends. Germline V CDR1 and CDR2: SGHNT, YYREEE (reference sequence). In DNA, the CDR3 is TGTGCCAGCAAAGGGTTCTCTGGAAACACCATATATTTT. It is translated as CASKGFSGNTIYF.

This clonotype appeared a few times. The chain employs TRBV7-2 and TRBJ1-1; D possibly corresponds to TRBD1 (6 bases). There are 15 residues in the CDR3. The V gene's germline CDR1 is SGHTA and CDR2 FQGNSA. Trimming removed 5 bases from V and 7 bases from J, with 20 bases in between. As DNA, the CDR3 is TGTGCCAGCAGCCCTGGGGTGGGGGGCCCACGTGAAGCTTTCTTT. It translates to CASSPGVGGPREAFF.

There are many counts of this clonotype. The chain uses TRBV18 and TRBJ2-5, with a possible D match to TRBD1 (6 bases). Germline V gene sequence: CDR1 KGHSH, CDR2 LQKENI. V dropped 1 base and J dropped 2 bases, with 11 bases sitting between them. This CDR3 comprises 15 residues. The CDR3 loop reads CASSPRQVTQETQYF. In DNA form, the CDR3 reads TGTGCCAGCTCACCACGACAGGTTACTCAAGAGACCCAGTACTTC.

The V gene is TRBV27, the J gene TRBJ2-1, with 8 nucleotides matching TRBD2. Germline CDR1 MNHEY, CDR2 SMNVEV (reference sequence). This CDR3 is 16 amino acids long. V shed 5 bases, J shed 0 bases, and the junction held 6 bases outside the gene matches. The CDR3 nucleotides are TGTGCCAGCAGTCTAGGACTAGCCTACTCCTACAATGAGCAGTTCTTC. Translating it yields CASSLGLAYSYNEQFF.

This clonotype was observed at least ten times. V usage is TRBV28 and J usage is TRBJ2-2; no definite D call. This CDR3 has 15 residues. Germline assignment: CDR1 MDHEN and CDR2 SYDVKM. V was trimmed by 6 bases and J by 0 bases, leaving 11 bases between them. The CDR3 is CASRPFGANTGELFF. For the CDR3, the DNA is TGTGCCAGCAGACCTTTTGGGGCGAACACCGGGGAGCTGTTTTTT.

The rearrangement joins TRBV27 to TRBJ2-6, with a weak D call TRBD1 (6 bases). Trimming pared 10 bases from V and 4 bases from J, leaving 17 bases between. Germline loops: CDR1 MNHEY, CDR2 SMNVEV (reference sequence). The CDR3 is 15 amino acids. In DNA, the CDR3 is TGTGCCAACAGGCCAACAGGGTGGGGGGCCAACGTCCTGACTTTC. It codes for CANRPTGWGANVLTF.

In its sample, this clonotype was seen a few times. CDR3 DNA sequence: TGTGCTAGTGGTTTGGGAGGCGGAAGTCTGCGGATGTACTTC. Amino acid sequence: CASGLGGGSLRMYF. The chain recombines TRBV12-5 with TRBJ2-7; D call uncertain. With 1 base removed from V and 12 bases from J, the gap between germline ends came to 19 bases. CDR1 LGHNT and CDR2 FRNRAP come from the germline V gene. The CDR3 runs 14 residues.

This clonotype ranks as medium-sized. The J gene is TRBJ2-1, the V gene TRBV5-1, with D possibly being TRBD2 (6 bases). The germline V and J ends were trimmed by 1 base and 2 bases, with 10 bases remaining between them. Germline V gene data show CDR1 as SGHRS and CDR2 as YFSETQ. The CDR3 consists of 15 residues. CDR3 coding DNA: TGCGCCAGCAGCTTGCCTTTAGCGGCCTACAATGAGCAGTTCTTC. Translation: CASSLPLAAYNEQFF. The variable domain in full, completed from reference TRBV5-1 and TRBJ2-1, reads KAGVTQTPRYLIKTRGQQVTLSCSPISGHRSVSWYQQTPGQGLQFLFEYFSETQRNKGNFPGRFSGRQFSNSRSEMNVSTLELGDSALYLCASSLPLAAYNEQFFGPGTRLTVL.

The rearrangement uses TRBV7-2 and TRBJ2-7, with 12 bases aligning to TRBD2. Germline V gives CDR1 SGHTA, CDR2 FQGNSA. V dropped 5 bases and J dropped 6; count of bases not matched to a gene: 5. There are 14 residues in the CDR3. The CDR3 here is CASSQRTSGIEQYF. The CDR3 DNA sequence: TGTGCCAGCAGCCAACGGACTAGCGGGATCGAGCAGTACTTC. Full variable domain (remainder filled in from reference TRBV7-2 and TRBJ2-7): GAGVSQSPSNKVTEKGKDVELRCDPISGHTALYWYRQSLGQGLEFLIYFQGNSAPDKSGLPSDRFSAERTGGSVSTLTIQRTQQEDSAVYLCASSQRTSGIEQYFGPGTRLTVT.

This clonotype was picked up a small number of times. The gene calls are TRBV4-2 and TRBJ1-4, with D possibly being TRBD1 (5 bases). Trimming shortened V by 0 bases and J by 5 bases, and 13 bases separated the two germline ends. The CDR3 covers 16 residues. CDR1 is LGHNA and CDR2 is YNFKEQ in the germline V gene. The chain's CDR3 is CASSQDPRVLNEKLFF. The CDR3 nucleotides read TGTGCCAGCAGCCAAGATCCCAGGGTCTTGAATGAAAAACTGTTTTTT.

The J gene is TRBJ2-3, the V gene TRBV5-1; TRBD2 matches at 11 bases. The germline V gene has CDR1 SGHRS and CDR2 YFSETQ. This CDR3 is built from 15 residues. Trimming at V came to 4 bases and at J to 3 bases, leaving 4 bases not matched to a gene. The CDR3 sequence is CASSISGGATDTQYF. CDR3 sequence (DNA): TGCGCCAGCAGCATTAGCGGGGGGGCGACAGATACGCAGTATTTT.

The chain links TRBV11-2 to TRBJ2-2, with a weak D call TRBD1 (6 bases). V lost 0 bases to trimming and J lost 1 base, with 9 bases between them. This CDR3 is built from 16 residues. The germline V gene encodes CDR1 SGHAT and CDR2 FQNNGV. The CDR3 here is CASSLERGLNTGELFF. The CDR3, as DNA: TGTGCCAGCAGCTTAGAAAGGGGGTTGAACACCGGGGAGCTGTTTTTT.